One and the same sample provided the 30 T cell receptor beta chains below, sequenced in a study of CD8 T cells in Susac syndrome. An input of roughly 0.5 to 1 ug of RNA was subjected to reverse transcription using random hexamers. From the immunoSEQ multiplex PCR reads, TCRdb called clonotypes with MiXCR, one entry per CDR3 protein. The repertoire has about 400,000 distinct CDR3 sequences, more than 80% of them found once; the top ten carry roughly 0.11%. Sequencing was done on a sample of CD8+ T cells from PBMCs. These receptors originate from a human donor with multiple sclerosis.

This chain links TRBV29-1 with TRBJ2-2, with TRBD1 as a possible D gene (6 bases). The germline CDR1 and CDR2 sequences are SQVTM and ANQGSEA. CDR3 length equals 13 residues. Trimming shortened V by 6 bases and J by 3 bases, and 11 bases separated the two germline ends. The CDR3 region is CSVTDSYTGELFF. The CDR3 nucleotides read TGCAGCGTCACGGACAGTTACACCGGGGAGCTGTTTTTT.

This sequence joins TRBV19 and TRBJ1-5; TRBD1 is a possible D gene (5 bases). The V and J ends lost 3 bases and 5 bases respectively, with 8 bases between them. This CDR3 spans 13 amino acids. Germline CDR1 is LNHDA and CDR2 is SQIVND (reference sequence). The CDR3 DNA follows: TGTGCCAGTAGTATGGACACCTATCAGCCCCAGCATTTT. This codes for CASSMDTYQPQHF.

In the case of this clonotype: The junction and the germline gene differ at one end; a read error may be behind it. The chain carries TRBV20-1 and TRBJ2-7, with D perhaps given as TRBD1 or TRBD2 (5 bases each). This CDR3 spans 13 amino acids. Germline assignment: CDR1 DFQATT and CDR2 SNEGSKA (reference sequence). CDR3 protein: CSAREGSDYEQYF. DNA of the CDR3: TGCAGTGCCAGAGAGGGGTCCGACTACGAGCAGTACTTC.

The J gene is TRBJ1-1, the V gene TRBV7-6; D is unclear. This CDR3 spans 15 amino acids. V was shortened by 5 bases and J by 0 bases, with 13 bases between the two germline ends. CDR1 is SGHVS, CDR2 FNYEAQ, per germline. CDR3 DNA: TGTGCCAGCAGCCTAGGCCAATACATGAACACTGAAGCTTTCTTT. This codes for CASSLGQYMNTEAFF.

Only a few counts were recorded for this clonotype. The CDR3, as DNA: TGTGCCAGCTCACCGTCAGCTGGGGAAGCCGGGGAGCTGTTTTTT. Protein: CASSPSAGEAGELFF. The chain uses TRBV18 and TRBJ2-2, with unresolved D. Per the germline V gene, CDR1 is KGHSH and CDR2 is LQKENI. Deletions cut 3 bases from V and 6 bases from J, with 14 bases between. The CDR3 covers 15 residues.

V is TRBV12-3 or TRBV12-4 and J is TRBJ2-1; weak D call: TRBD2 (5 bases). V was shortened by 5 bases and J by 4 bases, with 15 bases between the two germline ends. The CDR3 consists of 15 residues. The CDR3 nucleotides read TGTGCCAGCAGTCCCTTACCCCGGGGATACAATGAGCAGTTCTTC. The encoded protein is CASSPLPRGYNEQFF.

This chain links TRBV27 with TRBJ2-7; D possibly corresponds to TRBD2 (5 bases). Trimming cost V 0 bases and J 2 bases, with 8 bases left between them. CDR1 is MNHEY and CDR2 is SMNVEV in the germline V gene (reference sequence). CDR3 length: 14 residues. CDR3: CASSLSGLAYEQYF. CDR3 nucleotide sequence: TGTGCCAGCAGTTTATCTGGACTCGCCTACGAGCAGTACTTC.

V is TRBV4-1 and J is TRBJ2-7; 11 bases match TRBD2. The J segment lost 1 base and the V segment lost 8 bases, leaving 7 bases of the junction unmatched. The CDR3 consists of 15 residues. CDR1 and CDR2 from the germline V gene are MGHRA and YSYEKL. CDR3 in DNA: TGCGCCAGCTGTCCCGCTAGCGGGGGGTCCTACGAGCAGTACTTC. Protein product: CASCPASGGSYEQYF.

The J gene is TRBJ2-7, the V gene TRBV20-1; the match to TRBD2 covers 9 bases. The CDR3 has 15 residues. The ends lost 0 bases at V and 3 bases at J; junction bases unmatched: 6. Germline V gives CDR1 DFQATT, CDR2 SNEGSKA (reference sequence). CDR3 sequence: CSARDLAGAFYEQYF. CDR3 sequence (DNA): TGCAGTGCTAGAGATTTAGCGGGGGCGTTCTACGAGCAGTACTTC.

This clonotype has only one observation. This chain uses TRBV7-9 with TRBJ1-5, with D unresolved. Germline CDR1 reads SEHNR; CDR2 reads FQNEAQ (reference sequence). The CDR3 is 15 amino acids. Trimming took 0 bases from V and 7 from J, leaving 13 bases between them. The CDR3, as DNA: TGTGCCAGCAGCTTAGCGGAGGAGGGAGCCCAGCCCCAGCATTTT. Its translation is CASSLAEEGAQPQHF.

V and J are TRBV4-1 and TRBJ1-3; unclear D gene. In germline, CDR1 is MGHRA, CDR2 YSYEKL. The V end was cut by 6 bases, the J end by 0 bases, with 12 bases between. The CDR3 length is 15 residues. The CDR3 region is CASSQETASGNTIYF. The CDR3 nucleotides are TGCGCCAGCAGTCAGGAGACGGCCTCTGGAAACACCATATATTTT.

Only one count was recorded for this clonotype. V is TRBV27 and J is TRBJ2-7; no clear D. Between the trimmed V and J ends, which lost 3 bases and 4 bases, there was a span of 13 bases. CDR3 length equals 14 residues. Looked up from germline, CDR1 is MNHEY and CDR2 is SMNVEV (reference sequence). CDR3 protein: CASSFLPRDYEQYF. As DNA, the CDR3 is TGTGCCAGCAGTTTTCTGCCTAGGGATTACGAGCAGTACTTC.

The CDR3 DNA reads as TGTGCCAGCAGCTTAGACAGGGACGGCTATGGCTACACCTTC. It translates to CASSLDRDGYGYTF. The V and J genes are TRBV7-2 and TRBJ1-2, with D possibly TRBD1 on 6 matching bases. The CDR3 runs to 14 residues. Germline assignment: CDR1 SGHTA and CDR2 FQGNSA. The V end was cut by 1 base, the J end by 4 bases, with 10 bases between. The full variable domain, with the rest looked up from reference TRBV7-2 and TRBJ1-2, is GAGVSQSPSNKVTEKGKDVELRCDPISGHTALYWYRQSLGQGLEFLIYFQGNSAPDKSGLPSDRFSAERTGGSVSTLTIQRTQQEDSAVYLCASSLDRDGYGYTFGSGTRLTVV.

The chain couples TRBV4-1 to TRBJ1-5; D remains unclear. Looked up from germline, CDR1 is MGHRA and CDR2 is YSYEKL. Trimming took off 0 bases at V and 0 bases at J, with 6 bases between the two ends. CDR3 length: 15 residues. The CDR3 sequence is CASSQEQYSNQPQHF. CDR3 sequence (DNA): TGCGCCAGCAGCCAAGAACAGTATAGCAATCAGCCCCAGCATTTT.

CDR3 amino acids: CASSLYGGRTYEQYF. The CDR3 DNA follows: TGTGCCAGCAGTTTATATGGTGGCAGGACCTACGAGCAGTACTTC. The chain links TRBV28 to TRBJ2-7; no clear D. CDR1 and CDR2 (germline): MDHEN, SYDVKM. This CDR3 comprises 15 residues. The ends were cut back, 1 base at V and 2 bases at J, with 12 bases in the middle.

CDR3 sequence (DNA): TGTGCCAGTAGTATCCGAGGCTGGGGCAATCAGCCCCAGCATTTT. Its protein product is CASSIRGWGNQPQHF. The V gene is TRBV19, the J gene TRBJ1-5; D call uncertain. The CDR3 is 15 residues long. V was cut by 3 bases and J by 2 bases, with 11 bases left in between. Germline V lookup: CDR1 LNHDA, CDR2 SQIVND (reference sequence).

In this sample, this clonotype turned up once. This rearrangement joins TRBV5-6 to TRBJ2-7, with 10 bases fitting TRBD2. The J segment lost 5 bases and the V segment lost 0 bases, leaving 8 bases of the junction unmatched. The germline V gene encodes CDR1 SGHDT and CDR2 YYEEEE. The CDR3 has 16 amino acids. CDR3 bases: TGTGCCAGCAGCTTGGGAGGAGCGGGAGGGCCCCACGAGCAGTACTTC. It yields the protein CASSLGGAGGPHEQYF.

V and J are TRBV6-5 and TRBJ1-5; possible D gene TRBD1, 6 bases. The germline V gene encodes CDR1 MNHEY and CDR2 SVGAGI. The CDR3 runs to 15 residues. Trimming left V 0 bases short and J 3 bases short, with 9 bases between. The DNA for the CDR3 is TGTGCCAGCAGTTACTCCACAGGGTACAATCAGCCCCAGCATTTT. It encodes CASSYSTGYNQPQHF.

CDR3 bases: TGTGCCAGCAGCTTGGGACAGCATGCGTCCGGCTACACCTTC. It is translated as CASSLGQHASGYTF. The genes are TRBV5-6 and TRBJ1-2, with D maybe TRBD1 (5 bases). The CDR3 has 14 residues. Germline V gene sequence: CDR1 SGHDT, CDR2 YYEEEE. The ends were cut back, 0 bases at V and 8 bases at J, with 14 bases in the middle.

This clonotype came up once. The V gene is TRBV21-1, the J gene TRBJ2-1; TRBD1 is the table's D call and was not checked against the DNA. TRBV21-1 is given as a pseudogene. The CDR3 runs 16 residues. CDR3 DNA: TGTGCCAGCCTCGAGTGGGTAGAGGGGGCCGGCAATGAGCAGTTCTTC. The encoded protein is CASLEWVEGAGNEQFF.

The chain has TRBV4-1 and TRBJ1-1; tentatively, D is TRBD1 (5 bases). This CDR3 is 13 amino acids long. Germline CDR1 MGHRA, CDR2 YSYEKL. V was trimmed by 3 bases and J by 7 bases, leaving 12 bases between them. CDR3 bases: TGCGCCAGCAGCCACGGGACCTTGGGTGAAGCTTTCTTT. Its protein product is CASSHGTLGEAFF.

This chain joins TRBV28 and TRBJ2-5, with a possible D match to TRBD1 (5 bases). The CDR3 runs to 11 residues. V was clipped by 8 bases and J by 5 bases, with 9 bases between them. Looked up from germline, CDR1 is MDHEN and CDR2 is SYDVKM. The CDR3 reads CASAPGETQYF. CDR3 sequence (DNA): TGTGCCAGCGCTCCAGGGGAGACCCAGTACTTC.

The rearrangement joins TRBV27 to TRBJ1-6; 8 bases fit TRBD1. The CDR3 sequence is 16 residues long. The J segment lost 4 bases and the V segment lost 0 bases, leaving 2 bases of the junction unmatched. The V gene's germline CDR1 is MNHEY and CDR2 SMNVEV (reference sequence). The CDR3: CASSLSGQAYNSPLHF. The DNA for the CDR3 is TGTGCCAGCAGTTTATCGGGACAGGCTTATAATTCACCCCTCCACTTT.

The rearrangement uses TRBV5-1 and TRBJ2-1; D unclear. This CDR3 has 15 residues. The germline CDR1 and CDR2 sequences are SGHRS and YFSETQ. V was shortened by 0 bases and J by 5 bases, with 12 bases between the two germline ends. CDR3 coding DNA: TGCGCCAGCAGCTTGGGCTATCCCCTTAACAATGAGCAGTTCTTC. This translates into CASSLGYPLNNEQFF.

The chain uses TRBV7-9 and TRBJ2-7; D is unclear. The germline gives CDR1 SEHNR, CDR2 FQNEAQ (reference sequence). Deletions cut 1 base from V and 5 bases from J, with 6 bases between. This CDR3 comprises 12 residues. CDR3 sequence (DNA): TGTGCCAGCAGCTTAGGATTGAACGAGCAGTACTTC. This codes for CASSLGLNEQYF.

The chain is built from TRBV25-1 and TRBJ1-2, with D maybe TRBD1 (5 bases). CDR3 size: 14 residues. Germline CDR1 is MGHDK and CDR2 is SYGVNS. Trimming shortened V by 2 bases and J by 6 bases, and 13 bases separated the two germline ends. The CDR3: CASSEPTGYNGYTF. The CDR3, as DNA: TGTGCCAGCAGTGAACCAACAGGTTATAATGGCTACACCTTC.

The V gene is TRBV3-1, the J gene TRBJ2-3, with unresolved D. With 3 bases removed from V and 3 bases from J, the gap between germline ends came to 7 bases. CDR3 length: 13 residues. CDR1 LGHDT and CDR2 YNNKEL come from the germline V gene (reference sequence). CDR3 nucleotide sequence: TGTGCCAGCAGCCATAGGTGGACAGATACGCAGTATTTT. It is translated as CASSHRWTDTQYF.

CDR3 residues: CASSTHELGETQYF. The CDR3 DNA reads TGTGCCAGTAGTACCCATGAGCTCGGAGAGACCCAGTACTTC. The chain is built from TRBV19 and TRBJ2-5; D is unclear. The length of the CDR3 is 14 residues. Trimming took off 4 bases at V and 4 bases at J, with 13 bases between the two ends. Germline V gives CDR1 LNHDA, CDR2 SQIVND (reference sequence).

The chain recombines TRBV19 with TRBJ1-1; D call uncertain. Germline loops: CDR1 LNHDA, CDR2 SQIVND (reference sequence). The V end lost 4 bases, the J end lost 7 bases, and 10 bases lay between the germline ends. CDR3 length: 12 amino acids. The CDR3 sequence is CASSTVGYEAFF. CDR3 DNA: TGTGCCAGTAGTACCGTGGGGTATGAAGCTTTCTTT.

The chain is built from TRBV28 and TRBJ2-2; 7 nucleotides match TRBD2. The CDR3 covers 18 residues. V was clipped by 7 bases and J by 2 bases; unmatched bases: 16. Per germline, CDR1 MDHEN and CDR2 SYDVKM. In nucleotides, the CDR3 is TGTGCCAGCATTTCATTCCCCCTCCTAGCGGCTAACACCGGGGAGCTGTTTTTT. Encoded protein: CASISFPLLAANTGELFF.